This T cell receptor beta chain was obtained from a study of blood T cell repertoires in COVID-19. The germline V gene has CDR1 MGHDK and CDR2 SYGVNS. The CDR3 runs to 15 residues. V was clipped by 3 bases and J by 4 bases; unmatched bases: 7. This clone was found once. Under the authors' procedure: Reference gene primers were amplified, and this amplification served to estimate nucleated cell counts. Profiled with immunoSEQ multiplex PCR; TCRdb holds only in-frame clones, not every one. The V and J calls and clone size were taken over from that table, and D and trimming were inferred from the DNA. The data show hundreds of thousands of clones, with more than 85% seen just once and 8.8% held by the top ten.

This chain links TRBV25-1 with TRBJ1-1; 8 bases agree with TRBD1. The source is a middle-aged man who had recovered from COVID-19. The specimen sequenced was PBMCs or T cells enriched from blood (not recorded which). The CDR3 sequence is CASSDRTGIFTEAFF. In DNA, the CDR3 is TGTGCCAGCAGTGATCGGACAGGGATTTTCACTGAAGCTTTCTTT.